This TCR beta chain was sequenced for a study of beta chain features in type 1 diabetes. Study at large: Patients did not differ from healthy donors in age, gender or cell yield.

The whole isolated RNA underwent reverse transcription, so sequencing captured expressed TCRB transcripts. Generated by immunoSEQ multiplex PCR, the TCRdb table keeps only in-frame clones and is missing some. The sample holds about 620,000 clones, 15% seen once. This clone showed up just a few times. Only one heparinised blood draw was taken per donor, and its volume averaged about 120 mL. It was via CD45RO/CCR7/CD25/CD127/CD95/CD27 that CD4+ naive, central memory, regulatory and stem cell-like memory cells were sorted. CDR1 is GTSNPN, CDR2 SVGIG, per germline (reference sequence). Trimming shortened V by 7 bases and J by 3 bases, and 15 bases separated the two germline ends. This CDR3 is 14 amino acids long.

Sequenced: naive CD4+ T cells from blood. The rearrangement joins TRBV30 to TRBJ2-2; possible D gene TRBD1, 6 bases. This receptor was taken from a man younger than 35 in good health. The CDR3 loop is CALRRGHYTGELFF. The CDR3 bases are TGTGCCTTACGTAGGGGACACTACACCGGGGAGCTGTTTTTT. Using reference TRBV30 and TRBJ2-2 for the parts outside the CDR3, the full variable domain is SQTIHQWPATLVQPVGSPLSLECTVEGTSNPNLYWYRQAAGRGLQLLFYSVGIGQISSEVPQNLSASRPQDRQFILSSKKLLLSDSGFYLCALRRGHYTGELFFGEGSRLTVL.